The rows below give T cell receptor beta chains drawn from one sample of a study of CD8+CD57+ T cells in acquired aplastic anemia. TCRdb re-derived calls from the reads in MiXCR, one entry per CDR3 protein. In the table there are 150,000 to 200,000 distinct CDR3 sequences, 47% of which are singletons. The sample was sorted CD4+, CD8+, or CD8+CD57+ T cells (not recorded which) from PBMCs. Every receptor here comes from a human donor with aplastic anemia. The CDR3 runs from the conserved cysteine through the conserved F or W. The D gene is left open where the match is weak. A clone size is listed for some rows: how often the clone was seen (once, few, many), or a class if it is expanded.

. | few | TRBJ1-1 | TRBV4-2 | TGTGCCAGCAGCCAAGGCCGTCTAACTCTGAACACTGAATCTTTCTTT | CASSQGRLTLNTESFF
. | . | TRBJ2-1 | TRBV11-1 | TGTGCCAGCAAAGGGGGGGCCCTCGGTTGGAATGAGCAGTTCTTC | CASKGGALGWNEQFF
TRBD2 | few | TRBJ2-1 | TRBV6-2/TRBV6-3 | TGTGCCAGCAGTTACAATATACTAGCGGGGGCGGGCTCCTACAATGAGCAGTTCTTC | CASSYNILAGAGSYNEQFF
. | . | TRBJ1-3 | TRBV2 | TGTGCCAGCAGACTAGCCCTATTAGACACCATATATTTT | CASRLALLDTIYF
TRBD2 | few | TRBJ2-1 | TRBV2 | TGTGCCAGCAGCCACGGACTAGGCTACAATGAGCAGTTCTTC | CASSHGLGYNEQFF
. | . | TRBJ2-5 | TRBV20-1 | TGCAGTGCTAGGCCAGGGACTGGGGCAGAGACCCAGTACTTC | CSARPGTGAETQYF
TRBD1 | many | TRBJ2-7 | TRBV27 | TGTGCCAGCAGTTTTCGGACAGGGATCGACGAGCAGTACTTC | CASSFRTGIDEQYF
. | few | TRBJ2-1 | TRBV20-1 | TGCAGTGCTAGCGTCTCCGCAGGCAATGAGCAGTTCTTC | CSASVSAGNEQFF
. | few | TRBJ2-7 | TRBV2 | TGTGCCAGCGCCCTTAACCTCGTGGGGCAGTACTTC | CASALNLVGQYF
. | many | TRBJ2-7 | TRBV6-5 | TGTGCCAGCAGAAGCGGGAGACAGGGGTGGTACGAGCAGTACTTC | CASRSGRQGWYEQYF
. | . | TRBJ1-2 | TRBV15 | TGTGCCACCAGCAGAGGGCAGGATGGCTACACCTTC | CATSRGQDGYTF
TRBD2 | many | TRBJ2-7 | TRBV20-1 | TGCAGTGCTAAAGGACTAGCGGGGATCTACGAGCAGTACTTC | CSAKGLAGIYEQYF
. | once | TRBJ2-7 | TRBV29-1 | TGCAGCGTTGTCCCCCAGGTCGGCTACCGCTCCTACGAGCAGTACTTC | CSVVPQVGYRSYEQYF
. | many | TRBJ1-6 | TRBV14 | TGTGCCAGCAGCCCACTAGATCAGGGGTCCTATAATTCACCCCTCCACTTT | CASSPLDQGSYNSPLHF
TRBD2 | few | TRBJ2-7 | TRBV2 | TGTGCCAGCAGTAAGACTAGCGGGAGTCGGTACTTC | CASSKTSGSRYF
. | . | TRBJ2-7 | TRBV6-1 | TGTGCCAGCAACGAAGACTACCCGTCTGATTACGAGCAGTACTTC | CASNEDYPSDYEQYF
. | once | TRBJ1-2 | TRBV24-1 | TGTGCCACCAGTGACACGAACGGGGCGTCAGGCTATGGCTACACCTTC | CATSDTNGASGYGYTF
. | . | TRBJ2-6 | TRBV11-2 | TGTGCCAGCAGCTTACCCGGTGGGGCAGGGGCCAACGTCCTGACTTTC | CASSLPGGAGANVLTF
. | . | TRBJ1-1 | TRBV6-5 | TGTGCCAGCAGTTACGACCAGGAAGTAAGTGAAGCTTTCTTT | CASSYDQEVSEAFF
. | many | TRBJ2-1 | TRBV3-1 | TGTGCCAGCAGCCCGGGTAATGAGCAGTTCTTC | CASSPGNEQFF
. | many | TRBJ1-2 | TRBV12-3/TRBV12-4 | TGTGCCAGCAGTTCGGCGTTCGGTGGCTACACCTTC | CASSSAFGGYTF
. | . | TRBJ1-4 | TRBV5-1 | TGCGCCAGCAGCTCGTCTGCAGGACTTAATGAAAAACTGTTTTTT | CASSSSAGLNEKLFF
. | many | TRBJ2-7 | TRBV5-6 | TGTGCCAGCAGCTTGGGAGGTTACGACGAGCAGTACTTC | CASSLGGYDEQYF
. | many | TRBJ1-5 | TRBV12-3/TRBV12-4 | TGTGCCAGCAGTCCCCGGACTGAGAATCAGCCCCAGCATTTT | CASSPRTENQPQHF
. | . | TRBJ1-2 | TRBV2 | TGTGCCAGCAGTGCTTTGGCCGACTTTAACTATGGCTACACCTTC | CASSALADFNYGYTF
TRBD1 | many | TRBJ2-5 | TRBV20-1 | TGCAGTGCTAGAGGGATGACAGGGGCCCGAGAGACCCAGTACTTC | CSARGMTGARETQYF
. | . | TRBJ1-2 | TRBV24-1 | TGTGCCACCAGTGCTAGTGGCGGGCTATATGGCTACACCTTC | CATSASGGLYGYTF
TRBD1 | many | TRBJ2-7 | TRBV7-9 | TGTGCCAGCAGTTCGGACAGGGATGGTGGCGGGCAGTACTTC | CASSSDRDGGGQYF
TRBD1 | many | TRBJ2-3 | TRBV2 | TGTGCCAGCAGCCCAGGGACAGGGCGCGCAGATACGCAGTATTTT | CASSPGTGRADTQYF
TRBD2 | many | TRBJ2-7 | TRBV5-4 | TGTGCCAGCAGCAAGGGACTAGCGGGGCCGATCGACTACGAGCAGTACTTC | CASSKGLAGPIDYEQYF
TRBD2 | . | TRBJ2-1 | TRBV7-3 | TGTGCCAGCAAAGGGCTAGCGGAAGAGCAGTTCTTC | CASKGLAEEQFF
TRBD1 | . | TRBJ2-7 | TRBV15 | TGTGCCACCCGCAGAGATCTTCGGGACAGGCCGTACTTC | CATRRDLRDRPYF
. | . | TRBJ2-3 | TRBV10-1 | TGCGCCAGCGGCACAGGGAACACGCAGTATTTT | CASGTGNTQYF
TRBD1 | . | TRBJ1-1 | TRBV19 | TGTGCCAGTATCGGACAGGGGGACACTGAAGCTTTCTTT | CASIGQGDTEAFF
. | . | TRBJ2-5 | TRBV25-1 | TGTGCCAGCGTTGAATCGAGGGCAGAGACCCAGTACTTC | CASVESRAETQYF
TRBD1 | . | TRBJ1-1 | TRBV9 | TGTGCCAGCAGCGTATCACAGGGGGCGCGCACTGAAGCTTTCTTT | CASSVSQGARTEAFF
. | . | TRBJ2-7 | TRBV19 | TGTGCCAGTAGTACCGGGACGGGGCCTCGGGAGCAGTACTTC | CASSTGTGPREQYF
. | many | TRBJ2-5 | TRBV9 | TGTGCCAGCAGCGCCCCAGGGGGGGTAGTATACTTC | CASSAPGGVVYF
. | once | TRBJ1-2 | TRBV10-1 | TGTGCCAGCAGCCTGCAAGGGGCAGACCGTGGCTACACCTTC | CASSLQGADRGYTF
TRBD1 | . | TRBJ1-2 | TRBV10-3 | TGTGCCATCAGTGGGGGGACAGGGGGCAACTATGGCTACACCTTC | CAISGGTGGNYGYTF
. | . | TRBJ2-3 | TRBV6-9 | TGTGCCAGCAGGACCGGGGCCGTAGATACGCAGTATTTT | CASRTGAVDTQYF
. | many | TRBJ1-1 | TRBV5-1 | TGCGCCAGCAGCTTGTCAGCCACCTCGAACACTGAAGCTTTCTTT | CASSLSATSNTEAFF